What follows are 19 T cell receptor beta chains derived from one specimen sequenced in a study of blood T cell repertoires in COVID-19. Measured with immunoSEQ multiplex PCR; TCRdb has only the in-frame clones, and not every one. Of about 210,000 clones in the sample, about nine tenths were seen once. The sample consisted of PBMCs or T cells enriched from blood (not recorded which). The receptors shown here come from a man younger than 45 in a cohort exposed to, infected with or recovered from COVID-19 (not recorded which).

This chain uses TRBV5-4 with TRBJ2-1; 11 nucleotides align to TRBD2. Germline V gene lookup returns CDR1 SGHNT and CDR2 YYREEE (reference sequence). V was pared by 1 base and J by 0 bases, with 6 bases of the junction left unmatched. The CDR3 runs to 18 residues. CDR3: CASSLRLAGLHSYNEQFF. CDR3 nucleotide sequence: TGTGCCAGCAGCTTGAGACTAGCGGGACTCCACTCCTACAATGAGCAGTTCTTC.

This clone was picked up one time. This chain connects TRBV9 to TRBJ1-2; 9 bases align to TRBD1. Per the germline V gene, CDR1 is SGDLS and CDR2 is YYNGEE. CDR3 length: 14 residues. The ends lost 5 bases at V and 7 bases at J; junction bases unmatched: 9. CDR3 loop: CASSSGQGSGGYTF. The CDR3 DNA reads as TGTGCCAGCAGTTCTGGACAGGGGTCCGGTGGCTACACCTTC.

On this clone: Additional DNA sequences in this sample encode the identical CDR3. The chain carries TRBV18 and TRBJ1-5; maybe TRBD1 (5 bases). V dropped 3 bases and J dropped 3 bases, with 9 bases sitting between them. The V gene's germline CDR1 is KGHSH and CDR2 LQKENI. The CDR3 sequence is 14 residues long. Here the CDR3 reads CASSPQGNNQPQHF. In DNA, the CDR3 is TGTGCCAGCTCACCCCAGGGAAACAATCAGCCCCAGCATTTT.

The CDR3 sequence: CASSSTSGFYNEQFF. The CDR3 DNA reads TGTGCCAGCAGCTCAACTAGCGGATTCTACAATGAGCAGTTCTTC. This rearrangement joins TRBV7-6 to TRBJ2-1, with 8 bases that match TRBD2. The CDR3 loop spans 15 amino acids. The V gene end was trimmed by 4 bases and the J gene end by 3 bases; junction bases not matched to a gene: 5. Germline lookup yields CDR1 SGHVS and CDR2 FNYEAQ.

V is TRBV27 and J is TRBJ2-7, with a tentative D call TRBD2 (6 bases). Germline-derived CDR1 and CDR2 are MNHEY and SMNVEV (reference sequence). V lost 10 bases to trimming and J lost 0 bases, with 10 bases between them. CDR3 length: 12 residues. The CDR3 nucleotides read TGTGCCACCACTAGCAGCTCCTACGAGCAGTACTTC. Residues: CATTSSSYEQYF.

The rearrangement uses TRBV4-1 and TRBJ1-1; D gene uncertain. Trimming pared 4 bases from V and 5 bases from J, leaving 20 bases between. Looked up from germline, CDR1 is MGHRA and CDR2 is YSYEKL. This CDR3 contains 16 residues. Here the CDR3 DNA reads TGCGCCAGCAGCCGCGTTCGTTTGGAGGGAGGGACTGAAGCTTTCTTT. Translation gives CASSRVRLEGGTEAFF.

This clone was observed a handful of times. The chain links TRBV5-1 to TRBJ1-5; D perhaps matches TRBD1 (5 bases). Trimming cost V 1 base and J 4 bases, with 12 bases left between them. The CDR3 sequence is 15 residues long. Germline V gives CDR1 SGHRS, CDR2 YFSETQ. The CDR3 region is CASSLSPGGNQPQHF. The CDR3 DNA sequence: TGCGCCAGCAGCTTGAGCCCTGGGGGGAATCAGCCCCAGCATTTT. The full variable domain, with the rest looked up from reference TRBV5-1 and TRBJ1-5, is KAGVTQTPRYLIKTRGQQVTLSCSPISGHRSVSWYQQTPGQGLQFLFEYFSETQRNKGNFPGRFSGRQFSNSRSEMNVSTLELGDSALYLCASSLSPGGNQPQHFGDGTRLSIL.

Worth noting for this clone: Compared with germline, one end of the junction differs, possibly owing to a read error. V usage is TRBV7-2 and J usage is TRBJ2-1, with 10 bases aligning to TRBD1. Per the germline V gene, CDR1 is SGHTA and CDR2 is FQGNSA. The CDR3 length is 16 residues. CDR3: CASSLAGTGDLNEQFF. Here the CDR3 DNA reads TGTGCCAGCAGCCTAGCCGGGACAGGGGATCTAAATGAGCAGTTCTTC.

This chain joins TRBV7-2 and TRBJ1-1; tentatively, D is TRBD1 (5 bases). Per germline, CDR1 SGHTA and CDR2 FQGNSA. CDR3 length equals 14 residues. The V gene lost 2 bases and the J gene lost 1 base, with 8 bases spanning the gap. The CDR3 here is CASSLTDRNTEAFF. CDR3 in DNA: TGTGCCAGCAGCTTAACTGACAGGAACACTGAAGCTTTCTTT.

The chain uses TRBV3-1 (or the pseudogene TRBV3-2) and TRBJ2-2; D gene unclear. Germline V gene lookup returns CDR1 LGHDT and CDR2 YNNKEL (reference sequence). V was cut by 4 bases and J by 8 bases, with 5 bases left in between. The CDR3 is 11 residues long. Here the CDR3 DNA reads TGTGCCAGCAGCCGGGCTGGGGAGCTGTTTTTT. This sequence encodes CASSRAGELFF.

The chain combines TRBV7-9 with TRBJ1-2; D uncertain. Germline V gene data show CDR1 as SEHNR and CDR2 as FQNEAQ (reference sequence). V lost 2 bases, J lost 8 bases, and 9 bases lay in between. The CDR3 length is 12 residues. The CDR3 loop reads CASSLRSGGYTF. CDR3 nucleotides: TGTGCCAGCAGCTTAAGGTCCGGGGGCTACACCTTC.

The genes are TRBV18 and TRBJ1-1; 7 bases are shared with TRBD1. Unmatched junction bases numbered 4, after V lost 1 base and J lost 5 bases. This CDR3 spans 14 amino acids. Germline CDR1 KGHSH, CDR2 LQKENI. This CDR3 is CASSPHKGATEAFF. The CDR3 coding sequence is TGTGCCAGCTCACCACATAAGGGGGCAACTGAAGCTTTCTTT.

The chain recombines TRBV6-2 or TRBV6-3 with TRBJ2-3; D may be TRBD2 (6 bases). Trimming cost V 5 bases and J 4 bases, with 13 bases left between them. CDR1 is MNHEY and CDR2 is SVGEGT in the germline V gene. The CDR3 contains 14 residues. CDR3 residues: CASSNGGGADTQYF. The CDR3 bases are TGTGCCAGCAGTAATGGGGGAGGAGCAGATACGCAGTATTTT.

The table lists this clone with a count of one. The chain links TRBV15 to TRBJ1-1, with a tentative D call TRBD1 (5 bases). Trimming shortened V by 0 bases and J by 5 bases, and 16 bases separated the two germline ends. Per the germline V gene, CDR1 is LNHNV and CDR2 is YYDKDF (reference sequence). The length of the CDR3 is 16 residues. In nucleotides, the CDR3 is TGTGCCACCAGCAGAGATCGCAGGGCACGTTTAACTGAAGCTTTCTTT. It is translated as CATSRDRRARLTEAFF.

The chain recombines TRBV28 with TRBJ1-6, with TRBD1 identical over 7 bases. This CDR3 spans 12 amino acids. The germline V gene encodes CDR1 MDHEN and CDR2 SYDVKM. The V segment lost 6 bases and the J segment 13 bases; nucleotides outside the gene matches: 6. CDR3 in amino acids: CASSFDRAPLHF. The CDR3, as DNA: TGTGCCAGCAGCTTCGACAGGGCGCCCCTCCACTTT.

This chain connects TRBV28 to TRBJ1-5; the match to TRBD1 covers 10 bases. The trim removed 5 bases at V and 6 bases at J, leaving 7 bases unmatched. The CDR3 covers 15 residues. Germline values: CDR1 MDHEN, CDR2 SYDVKM. In DNA, the CDR3 is TGTGCCAGCAGTACGACAGGGGGCGCGGGTCAGCCCCAGCATTTT. Its translation: CASSTTGGAGQPQHF.

V is TRBV27 and J is TRBJ2-1; D gene uncertain. Trimming removed 2 bases at V and 1 base at J, with 9 bases between. From germline, CDR1 is MNHEY and CDR2 SMNVEV (reference sequence). The length of the CDR3 is 15 residues. The CDR3 loop is CASSLLPASYNEQFF. The CDR3 bases are TGTGCCAGCAGTTTACTCCCAGCGTCCTACAATGAGCAGTTCTTC.

CDR3 protein: CASSNPYREQYF. The CDR3 DNA is TGTGCCAGCAGTAACCCCTATCGGGAGCAGTACTTC. The rearrangement links TRBV6-6 to TRBJ2-7; D unclear. The CDR3 spans 12 residues. CDR1 and CDR2 from the germline V gene are MNHNY and SVGAGI (reference sequence). V was pared by 5 bases and J by 7 bases, with 12 bases between.

The V call is TRBV9, the J call TRBJ2-5; TRBD2 matches at 10 bases. CDR3 length: 16 residues. Germline V lookup: CDR1 SGDLS, CDR2 YYNGEE. V gave up 4 bases and J gave up 3 bases; unmatched junction bases: 9. The CDR3 reads CASSPRPAGGKETQYF. The CDR3 DNA sequence: TGTGCCAGCAGCCCCCGGCCAGCGGGAGGGAAAGAGACCCAGTACTTC.